This T cell receptor beta chain was recorded in a study of T-cell reconstitution after alpha-beta-depleted transplantation in children (dated by TCRdb to about 2016). For the wider study: Using TCR repertoire profiling, the study followed T-cell immune reconstitution in a quantitative way in children after TCRalphabeta/CD19-depleted allogeneic hematopoietic cell transplantation.

Worth noting for this clonotype: This receptor's antigen is unknown. Base qualities are not provided; no much larger clone lies one nucleotide away.

Per the germline V gene (reference sequence), MNHEY is the CDR1 and SMNVEV is the CDR2. The CDR3 sequence holds 17 residues, the cysteine and phenylalanine included. CDR3 DNA only is kept here, 51 bases in frame from base 1. Between the V and J ends, shortened by 1 base and 2 bases respectively, the junction contains 17 bases. Library method: PCR. These reads were obtained on an Illumina HiSeq 2500. To normalize quantification of the TCRbeta repertoire, the TCR libraries were built with molecular barcoding that relied on unique molecular identifiers. The public reads were quality trimmed at Q25 with fastp and then assembled into clones with MiXCR by TCRdb, keeping productive beta chains. Rows are combined by CDR3 protein, so each entry shows the most common genes and DNA. This sample lists roughly 300,000 distinct CDR3 sequences; about 9.3% were detected once. The ten largest clones represent under 3% of the sample.

This clonotype was sampled from a human donor who donated a stem cell graft to a child with acute lymphoblastic leukemia. The sequence links TRBV27 to TRBJ2-5; TRBD2 is a weak D gene call, 6 bases matching. The material sequenced was PBMCs from the stem cell graft donor, taken from the stem cell graft. The nucleotide sequence is TGTGCCAGCAGTTTATTCGGGACTGCTCCCTATCAAGAGACCCAGTACTTC. Its translation reads: CASSLFGTAPYQETQYF.